These 27 T cell receptor beta chains share one sample of origin, sequenced in a study of OX40 agonist ivuxolimab in advanced cancers. Profiled with immunoSEQ multiplex PCR; TCRdb holds only in-frame clones, not every one. The data contain around 65,000 clones, nearly 95% of them seen just once; the ten biggest clones take up under 15%. The source was CD4+ or CD8+ T cells sorted from blood, collected in a trial of the OX40 agonist ivuxolimab. All receptors come from an adult with an advanced solid tumor such as melanoma, head and neck, liver or kidney cancer.

The chain uses TRBV28 and TRBJ2-7, with D unclear. CDR3 length equals 11 residues. CDR1 is MDHEN, CDR2 SYDVKM, per germline. Trimming cost V 10 bases and J 2 bases, with 9 bases left between them. For the CDR3, the DNA is TGTGCCACCGGCGAAACCTACGAGCAGTACTTC. It codes for CATGETYEQYF.

The chain recombines TRBV4-1 with TRBJ1-2, with TRBD1 matching over 7 bases. CDR3 size: 15 residues. Unmatched junction bases numbered 9, after V lost 4 bases and J lost 4 bases. Germline values: CDR1 MGHRA, CDR2 YSYEKL. The CDR3 is CASSLGTVEGYGYTF. CDR3 DNA sequence: TGCGCCAGCAGCCTCGGGACAGTTGAGGGCTATGGCTACACCTTC.

A single count supports this clone. The chain is built from TRBV11-2 and TRBJ2-6, with 7 bases fitting TRBD1. Unmatched junction bases numbered 5, after V lost 5 bases and J lost 4 bases. This CDR3 comprises 15 residues. The V gene's germline CDR1 is SGHAT and CDR2 FQNNGV. The CDR3 nucleotides read TGTGCCAGCAGCCCACAGGGGATCGGGGCCAACGTCCTGACTTTC. Amino acids: CASSPQGIGANVLTF.

The CDR3 DNA reads as TGCGCCAGCAGCCAAGAGTTTTCCGATCAGCCCCAGCATTTT. This encodes CASSQEFSDQPQHF. The chain links TRBV4-1 to TRBJ1-5; D remains ambiguous. Germline V gives CDR1 MGHRA, CDR2 YSYEKL. The germline V and J ends were trimmed by 0 bases and 5 bases, with 8 bases remaining between them. This CDR3 region has 14 residues.

The chain joins TRBV6-5 to TRBJ2-7; 8 bases map to TRBD1. Trimming took 6 bases from V and 3 from J; bases not matched to a gene: 10. Germline V gene lookup returns CDR1 MNHEY and CDR2 SVGAGI. This CDR3 contains 15 residues. CDR3 sequence reads: CASRTYRGAYYEQYF. CDR3 sequence (DNA): TGTGCCAGCAGGACCTACAGGGGGGCGTACTACGAGCAGTACTTC.

The J gene is TRBJ1-3, the V gene TRBV4-1, with 12 nucleotides matching TRBD1. The CDR3 is 17 residues long. With 4 bases clipped from V and 0 bases from J, the junction kept 4 bases outside the gene matches. Germline CDR1 MGHRA, CDR2 YSYEKL. In DNA, the CDR3 is TGCGCCAGCAGCCGGAGGGGACAGGGGGCCTCTGGAAACACCATATATTTT. It codes for CASSRRGQGASGNTIYF.

V gene TRBV4-1 combines with J gene TRBJ1-1, with 7 bases matching TRBD1. V lost 1 base and J lost 10; bases outside the gene matches: 12. The germline gives CDR1 MGHRA, CDR2 YSYEKL. This CDR3 contains 15 residues. The CDR3 sequence: CASSQAETGVGGAFF. CDR3 nucleotide sequence: TGCGCCAGCAGCCAAGCCGAAACAGGGGTAGGGGGAGCTTTCTTT.

The chain combines TRBV6-6 with TRBJ1-1; TRBD1 might be the D (6 bases). The CDR3 is 15 amino acids. Between the trimmed V and J ends, which lost 7 bases and 5 bases, there was a span of 20 bases. Germline V gene sequence: CDR1 MNHNY, CDR2 SVGAGI (reference sequence). The CDR3 DNA reads as TGTGCCAGCAACCCATTGGGGGCGCGATGGACTGAAGCTTTCTTT. Translating it yields CASNPLGARWTEAFF.

The chain employs TRBV4-1 and TRBJ2-7; D is perhaps TRBD1 (5 bases). V lost 2 bases to trimming and J lost 0 bases, with 8 bases between them. In germline, CDR1 is MGHRA, CDR2 YSYEKL. CDR3 length: 14 residues. CDR3 bases: TGCGCCAGCAGCCAACGACAGTACTCCTACGAGCAGTACTTC. Translated: CASSQRQYSYEQYF.

This chain connects TRBV4-1 to TRBJ1-5; D uncertain. Trimming took off 0 bases at V and 4 bases at J, with 4 bases between the two ends. CDR3 length: 13 residues. Germline V gene lookup returns CDR1 MGHRA and CDR2 YSYEKL. Here the CDR3 reads CASSQEWNQPQHF. The DNA for the CDR3 is TGCGCCAGCAGCCAAGAATGGAATCAGCCCCAGCATTTT.

The chain couples TRBV2 to TRBJ2-7, with 9 bases aligning to TRBD1. After removal of 6 bases from V and 9 bases from J, the junction contained 12 bases not matched to a gene. Looked up from germline, CDR1 is SNHLY and CDR2 is FYNNEI. This CDR3 has 14 residues. CDR3: CASSPRDRVTGQYF. The CDR3 DNA reads as TGTGCCAGCAGCCCGCGGGACAGGGTAACGGGGCAGTACTTC.

The rearrangement links TRBV6-6 to TRBJ1-3; D unclear. The CDR3 has 13 residues. The V end lost 2 bases, the J end lost 0 bases, and 2 bases lay between the germline ends. Germline CDR1 and CDR2: MNHNY and SVGAGI (reference sequence). Written as DNA, the CDR3 is TGTGCCAGCAGTTACAACTCTGGAAACACCATATATTTT. It yields the protein CASSYNSGNTIYF.

The V and J genes are TRBV7-3 and TRBJ2-2, with no clear D. CDR1 SGHTA and CDR2 FQGTGA come from the germline V gene. There are 14 residues in the CDR3. V lost 5 bases and J 1 base, leaving 8 bases between the germline ends. The CDR3 DNA reads as TGTGCCAGCAGCCTAAACAGGAACACCGGGGAGCTGTTTTTT. This sequence encodes CASSLNRNTGELFF. Full variable domain (missing parts from reference TRBV7-3 and TRBJ2-2): GAGVSQTPSNKVTEKGKYVELRCDPISGHTALYWYRQSLGQGPEFLIYFQGTGAADDSGLPNDRFFAVRPEGSVSTLKIQRTERGDSAVYLCASSLNRNTGELFFGEGSRLTVL.

J is TRBJ2-7 and V is TRBV4-1, with 12 bases that match TRBD1. V shed 3 bases and J 2 bases; nucleotides not matched to a gene: 2. Germline V gene lookup returns CDR1 MGHRA and CDR2 YSYEKL. The CDR3 is made up of 15 amino acids. The CDR3 loop reads CASSQGQGAPYEQYF. The CDR3 nucleotides read TGCGCCAGCAGCCAGGGACAGGGGGCCCCCTACGAGCAGTACTTC.

The J gene is TRBJ2-1, the V gene TRBV7-3, with a weak D call TRBD2 (5 bases). This CDR3 has 14 residues. Germline assignment: CDR1 SGHTA and CDR2 FQGTGA. The V end was cut by 5 bases, the J end by 5 bases, with 13 bases between. Written as DNA, the CDR3 is TGTGCCAGCAGCACCACCGGGAAAAACAATGAGCAGTTCTTC. Residues: CASSTTGKNNEQFF.

This clone was counted a single time. The genes are TRBV19 and TRBJ2-6; 9 bases line up with TRBD1. This CDR3 comprises 18 residues. Germline loops: CDR1 LNHDA, CDR2 SQIVND (reference sequence). Trimming at V came to 5 bases and at J to 0 bases, leaving 8 bases not matched to a gene. This chain's CDR3 is CASSPVQGANSGANVLTF. In DNA, the CDR3 is TGTGCCAGTAGTCCAGTACAGGGGGCCAACTCTGGGGCCAACGTCCTGACTTTC.

CDR3 DNA sequence: TGTGCCAGCAGTTTAGGGGCAGGCCTTAGCACAGATACGCAGTATTTT. This encodes CASSLGAGLSTDTQYF. The chain uses TRBV27 and TRBJ2-3; D is perhaps TRBD1 (5 bases). Germline CDR1 is MNHEY and CDR2 is SMNVEV (reference sequence). V was shortened by 2 bases and J by 0 bases, with 12 bases between the two germline ends. The CDR3 totals 16 residues.

The chain links TRBV2 to TRBJ1-5, with 8 bases that match TRBD1. V dropped 7 bases and J dropped 6; count of bases not matched to a gene: 11. CDR1 and CDR2 from the germline V gene are SNHLY and FYNNEI. The CDR3 loop spans 15 amino acids. The CDR3 coding sequence is TGTGCCAGCAATCCCGCCCAGGGGGCAGGTCAGCCCCAGCATTTT. This sequence encodes CASNPAQGAGQPQHF.

V gene TRBV27 combines with J gene TRBJ2-3, with D possibly being TRBD2 (5 bases). The CDR3 consists of 14 residues. Trimming left V 7 bases short and J 6 bases short, with 17 bases between. The germline V gene encodes CDR1 MNHEY and CDR2 SMNVEV (reference sequence). In nucleotides, the CDR3 is TGTGCCAGCAAGCCCTGGGAGTTAGGGGATACGCAGTATTTT. Encoded protein: CASKPWELGDTQYF.

This chain links TRBV2 with TRBJ2-5; 10 bases line up with TRBD1. The germline V gene encodes CDR1 SNHLY and CDR2 FYNNEI. J lost 5 bases, V lost 0 bases, and 3 bases had no gene match. CDR3 length equals 15 residues. The CDR3 sequence is CASSEATGGAETQYF. CDR3 DNA: TGTGCCAGCAGTGAAGCGACAGGGGGCGCGGAGACCCAGTACTTC.

V is TRBV19 and J is TRBJ2-1; the D is unclear. V gave up 6 bases and J gave up 0 bases, with 12 bases separating them. Germline CDR1 and CDR2: LNHDA and SQIVND (reference sequence). The CDR3 length is 15 residues. This chain's CDR3 is CASRVTSSSYNEQFF. Here the CDR3 DNA reads TGTGCCAGTAGGGTGACATCGAGCTCCTACAATGAGCAGTTCTTC.

The chain recombines TRBV19 with TRBJ1-2; the match to TRBD1 covers 9 bases. This CDR3 has 16 residues. V shed 1 base, J shed 8 bases, and the junction held 11 bases outside the gene matches. Germline V CDR1 and CDR2: LNHDA, SQIVND (reference sequence). The CDR3 protein is CASSIVFGTGMMGYTF. For the CDR3, the DNA is TGTGCCAGTAGTATAGTTTTCGGGACAGGGATGATGGGCTACACCTTC.

In this sample, this clone turned up once. CDR3 region: CASSPRTSGTEQFF. CDR3 DNA sequence: TGTGCCAGCAGCCCTCGGACTAGCGGGACTGAGCAGTTCTTC. The chain carries TRBV7-3 and TRBJ2-1; 12 positions match TRBD2. Trimming cost V 5 bases and J 9 bases; bases outside gene matches: 5. This CDR3 has 14 residues. CDR1 and CDR2 (germline): SGHTA, FQGTGA.

With respect to this clone: One end of the junction is discordant with germline, which a read error may explain. The sample holds other DNA sequences that translate to the same CDR3. The chain combines TRBV4-1 with TRBJ1-2; D is perhaps TRBD1 (5 bases). From germline, CDR1 is MGHRA and CDR2 YSYEKL. This CDR3 contains 15 residues. As DNA, the CDR3 is TGCGCCAGTAGCCTAGGGGACTTATCTAACTATGGCTACACCTTC. Translation gives CASSLGDLSNYGYTF.

This clone was observed a handful of times. This chain links TRBV6-1 with TRBJ1-5; D is perhaps TRBD1 (6 bases). The V gene lost 2 bases and the J gene lost 0 bases, with 8 bases spanning the gap. The CDR3 covers 15 residues. Germline V gene data show CDR1 as MNHNS and CDR2 as SASEGT. Here the CDR3 DNA reads TGTGCCAGCAGTGAACACAGGGTTAGCAATCAGCCCCAGCATTTT. The encoded protein is CASSEHRVSNQPQHF.

V is TRBV7-9 and J is TRBJ2-7; the D gene is possibly TRBD1 (6 bases). The CDR3 runs to 13 residues. Germline V gene lookup returns CDR1 SEHNR and CDR2 FQNEAQ (reference sequence). V lost 5 bases to trimming and J lost 0 bases, with 8 bases between them. For the CDR3, the DNA is TGTGCCAGCAGCCCGGACAGCTCCTACGAGCAGTACTTC. The encoded protein is CASSPDSSYEQYF.

V gene TRBV19 combines with J gene TRBJ1-1; D is ambiguous. This CDR3 spans 12 amino acids. Trimming stripped 6 bases from V and 3 bases from J, with 8 bases between. In germline, CDR1 is LNHDA, CDR2 SQIVND (reference sequence). For the CDR3, the DNA is TGTGCCAGTAGCCCAGGTTACACTGAAGCTTTCTTT. Its protein product is CASSPGYTEAFF.